A single sample is the source of the 16 T cell receptor beta chains below, sequenced in a study of response to subunit inactivated influenza vaccine. TCRdb used MiXCR to reprocess the RT-PCR reads, holding one entry per CDR3 protein. This sample has about 700,000 distinct CDR3 sequences; about 14% occur once, and the top ten carry 6.5% to 8.5%. Specimen: PBMCs from blood, collected 14 to 15 days before vaccination. The receptor source for this set is a man aged 50 to 60 who received an inactivated influenza vaccine.

The chain combines TRBV5-1 with TRBJ2-7, with 7 bases matching TRBD2. The CDR3 has 16 residues. V shed 3 bases, J shed 2 bases, and the junction held 11 bases outside the gene matches. Germline V gene sequence: CDR1 SGHRS, CDR2 YFSETQ. In DNA, the CDR3 is TGCGCCAGCAGCTCCACCGGGGGGAGGGGCCCCTACGAGCAGTACTTC. It specifies CASSSTGGRGPYEQYF.

The chain combines TRBV7-8 with TRBJ2-3; tentatively, D is TRBD1 or TRBD2 (5 bases each). Germline V lookup: CDR1 SGHVS, CDR2 FQNEAQ. This CDR3 is 13 amino acids long. Trimming removed 6 bases at V and 5 bases at J, with 12 bases between. The DNA of the CDR3 is TGTGCCAGCAGTCCCAGGGACCAAGATACGCAGTATTTT. Translated, it gives CASSPRDQDTQYF. Full variable domain (missing parts from reference TRBV7-8 and TRBJ2-3): GAGVSQSPRYKVAKRGQDVALRCDPISGHVSLFWYQQALGQGPEFLTYFQNEAQLDKSGLPSDRFFAERPEGSVSTLKIQRTQQEDSAVYLCASSPRDQDTQYFGPGTRLTVL.

This clonotype showed up many times. This chain links TRBV27 with TRBJ1-5; 7 bases fit TRBD1. Germline CDR1 is MNHEY and CDR2 is SMNVEV (reference sequence). Trimming cost V 2 bases and J 9 bases; bases outside gene matches: 4. The CDR3 covers 13 residues. In nucleotides, the CDR3 is TGTGCCAGCAGTTTACTAGGGGGCTTGCCCCAGCATTTT. Protein product: CASSLLGGLPQHF.

The V call is TRBV11-2, the J call TRBJ2-7; 9 bases align to TRBD2. V gave up 3 bases and J gave up 7 bases; unmatched junction bases: 7. The V gene's germline CDR1 is SGHAT and CDR2 FQNNGV. The length of the CDR3 is 14 residues. The CDR3: CASSFGGGVGEQYF. The DNA of the CDR3 is TGTGCCAGCAGCTTTGGCGGGGGGGTAGGTGAGCAGTACTTC.

This chain links TRBV29-1 with TRBJ2-3; D remains ambiguous. Gene TRBJ1-5 matches the end of the DNA better, so the J call may be wrong. Germline V lookup: CDR1 SQVTM, CDR2 ANQGSEA. The length of the CDR3 is 17 residues. The CDR3 reads CSVPIAWTSGRTDTQHF. The CDR3 DNA reads TGCAGCGTCCCGATAGCATGGACTAGCGGGAGAACAGATACGCAGCATTTT.

The V gene is TRBV29-1, the J gene TRBJ2-1; D call uncertain. This CDR3 comprises 10 residues. Deletions cut 3 bases from V and 10 bases from J, with 7 bases between. Germline lookup yields CDR1 SQVTM and CDR2 ANQGSEA. CDR3 nucleotides: TGCAGCGTTGATGGACGGGAGCAGTTCTTC. Protein product: CSVDGREQFF.

This clonotype was seen more than once but under ten times. The chain couples TRBV28 to TRBJ2-3, with a weak D call TRBD2 (6 bases). The CDR3 totals 13 residues. The V gene lost 6 bases and the J gene lost 4 bases, with 11 bases spanning the gap. In germline, CDR1 is MDHEN, CDR2 SYDVKM. This CDR3 reads CASSPAGSDTQYF. The CDR3 bases are TGTGCCAGCAGCCCCGCGGGGTCAGATACGCAGTATTTT.

This clonotype was counted only a few times. The V call is TRBV7-2, the J call TRBJ2-1; 8 nucleotides align to TRBD2. Unmatched junction bases numbered 7, after V lost 8 bases and J lost 4 bases. The CDR3 has 14 residues. Germline CDR1 reads SGHTA; CDR2 reads FQGNSA. CDR3 in amino acids: CASGGRPMYNEQFF. The CDR3, as DNA: TGTGCCAGCGGCGGGAGGCCAATGTACAATGAGCAGTTCTTC.

The gene calls are TRBV5-1 and TRBJ1-5, with D maybe TRBD1 (5 bases). CDR1 is SGHRS, CDR2 YFSETQ, per germline. CDR3 length: 16 amino acids. The V end lost 0 bases, the J end lost 2 bases, and 12 bases lay between the germline ends. CDR3 DNA: TGCGCCAGCAGCTTGGGACCCGGAGGGGGCAATCAGCCCCAGCATTTT. It encodes CASSLGPGGGNQPQHF.

V gene TRBV11-2 combines with J gene TRBJ2-2; 9 bases match TRBD1. This CDR3 region has 14 residues. Trimming removed 5 bases from V and 6 bases from J; junction bases left unmatched: 4. In germline, CDR1 is SGHAT, CDR2 FQNNGV. This CDR3 is CASSPQGAPGELFF. DNA of the CDR3: TGTGCCAGCAGCCCACAGGGGGCGCCCGGGGAGCTGTTTTTT. The full variable domain, rest sourced from reference TRBV11-2 and TRBJ2-2, is EAGVAQSPRYKIIEKRQSVAFWCNPISGHATLYWYQQILGQGPKLLIQFQNNGVVDDSQLPKDRFSAERLKGVDSTLKIQPAKLEDSAVYLCASSPQGAPGELFFGEGSRLTVL.

This clonotype occurred a few times. V is TRBV24-1 and J is TRBJ2-1; 7 nucleotides line up with TRBD1. Trimming cost V 3 bases and J 5 bases; bases outside gene matches: 9. CDR1 is KGHDR and CDR2 is SFDVKD in the germline V gene. This CDR3 spans 16 amino acids. Here the CDR3 reads CATSDPRMGTDNEQFF. CDR3 in DNA: TGTGCCACCAGTGATCCTCGGATGGGGACAGACAATGAGCAGTTCTTC.

This clonotype was seen a handful of times. The chain carries TRBV27 and TRBJ2-2; D is uncertain. The V gene lost 2 bases and the J gene lost 12 bases, with 13 bases spanning the gap. Germline CDR1 MNHEY, CDR2 SMNVEV (reference sequence). CDR3 length: 13 residues. This chain's CDR3 is CASSLVDSTKLFF. CDR3 DNA sequence: TGTGCCAGCAGTTTAGTGGATAGTACGAAGCTGTTTTTT.

This clonotype appeared many times. This sequence joins TRBV12-3 or TRBV12-4 and TRBJ2-1; 7 positions match TRBD1. V shed 7 bases, J shed 4 bases, and the junction held 7 bases outside the gene matches. The CDR3 extends over 14 amino acids. The CDR3 here is CASNDRDPYNEQFF. In nucleotides, the CDR3 is TGTGCCAGCAACGACAGGGACCCATACAATGAGCAGTTCTTC.

Many counts were recorded for this clonotype. The chain employs TRBV3-1 and TRBJ1-6; the D gene is possibly TRBD1 (5 bases). Germline assignment: CDR1 LGHDT and CDR2 YNNKEL (reference sequence). The CDR3 spans 15 residues. The germline V and J ends were trimmed by 3 bases and 7 bases, with 13 bases remaining between them. The CDR3, as DNA: TGTGCCAGCAGCCACACCGGGACTGAGAATTCACCCCTCCACTTT. Amino acid sequence: CASSHTGTENSPLHF.

This clonotype was seen many times. The CDR3 spells CAGLGDRGFNEQFF. Here the CDR3 DNA reads TGTGCCGGTCTAGGGGACAGGGGATTTAATGAGCAGTTCTTC. The chain is built from TRBV24-1 and TRBJ2-1; 10 bases align to TRBD1. Per germline, CDR1 KGHDR and CDR2 SFDVKD. This CDR3 is 14 amino acids long. Losses at the gene ends were 12 bases for V and 7 bases for J; bases not matched to a gene: 11.

This clonotype occurred a few times. The chain uses TRBV6-2 or TRBV6-3 and TRBJ2-1, with 10 nucleotides matching TRBD2. J gave up 6 bases and V 2 bases, and 19 bases lay outside the gene matches. The CDR3 sequence is 20 residues long. Germline loops: CDR1 MNHEY, CDR2 SVGEGT. The CDR3 DNA is TGTGCCAGCAGTTACCCCTCATTAGCGGGGGGACGCTTTGTATTCAATGAGCAGTTCTTC. Protein sequence: CASSYPSLAGGRFVFNEQFF.